The entry below describes one TCR beta chain. TCRdb's copy holds only in-frame clones and misses some; the assay was immunoSEQ multiplex PCR. The sample yields 2 million to 3 million clones, 80% to 95% seen once. This sample is drawn from a study of shared clonotypes between healthy human individuals. The trim removed 9 bases at V and 2 bases at J, leaving 10 bases unmatched. The CDR3 covers 15 residues. The V gene's germline CDR1 is LNHDA and CDR2 SQIVND (reference sequence). The sample was naive CD4+ T cells from PBMCs. The subset denotes: CD45RA+ positively selected. The rearrangement links TRBV19 to TRBJ1-5; 7 bases are shared with TRBD1. The sequence was collected from a young man in good health. Some clones in this sample may be carry-over from other donors' samples. The CDR3 here is CASQKGAGGNQPQHF. The CDR3 nucleotides read TGTGCCAGCCAAAAGGGGGCAGGTGGCAATCAGCCCCAGCATTTT.